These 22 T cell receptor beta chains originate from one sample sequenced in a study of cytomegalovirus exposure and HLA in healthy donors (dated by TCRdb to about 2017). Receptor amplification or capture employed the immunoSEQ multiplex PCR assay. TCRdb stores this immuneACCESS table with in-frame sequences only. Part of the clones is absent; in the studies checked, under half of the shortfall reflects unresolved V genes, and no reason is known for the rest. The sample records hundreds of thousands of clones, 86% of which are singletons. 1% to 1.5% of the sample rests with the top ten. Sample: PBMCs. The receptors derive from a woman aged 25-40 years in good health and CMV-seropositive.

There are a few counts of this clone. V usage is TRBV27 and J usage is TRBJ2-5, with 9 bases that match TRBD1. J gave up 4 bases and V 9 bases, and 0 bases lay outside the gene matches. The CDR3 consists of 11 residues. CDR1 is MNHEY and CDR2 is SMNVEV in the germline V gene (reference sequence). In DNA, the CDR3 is TGTGCCAGGGACAGGGGAGAGACCCAGTACTTC. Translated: CARDRGETQYF.

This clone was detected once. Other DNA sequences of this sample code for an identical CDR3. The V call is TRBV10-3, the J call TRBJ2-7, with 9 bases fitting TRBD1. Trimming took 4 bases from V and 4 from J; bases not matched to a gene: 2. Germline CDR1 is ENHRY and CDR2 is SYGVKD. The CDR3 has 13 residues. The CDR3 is CAISAGQGYEQYF. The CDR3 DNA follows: TGTGCCATCAGTGCGGGACAGGGATACGAGCAGTACTTC.

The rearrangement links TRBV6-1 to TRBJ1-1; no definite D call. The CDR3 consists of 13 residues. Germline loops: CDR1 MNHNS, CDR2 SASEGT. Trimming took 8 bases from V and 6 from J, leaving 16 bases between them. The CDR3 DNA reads TGTGCCAGCTCTTTGGAGGCTTTGGCTGAAGCTTTCTTT. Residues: CASSLEALAEAFF.

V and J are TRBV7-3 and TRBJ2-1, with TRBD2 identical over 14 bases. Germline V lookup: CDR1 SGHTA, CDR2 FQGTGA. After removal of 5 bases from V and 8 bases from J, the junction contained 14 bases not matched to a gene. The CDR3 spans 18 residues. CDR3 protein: CASSPLPPGTSGRYEQFF. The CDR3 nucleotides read TGTGCCAGCAGCCCTCTACCCCCTGGGACTAGCGGGAGATATGAGCAGTTCTTC.

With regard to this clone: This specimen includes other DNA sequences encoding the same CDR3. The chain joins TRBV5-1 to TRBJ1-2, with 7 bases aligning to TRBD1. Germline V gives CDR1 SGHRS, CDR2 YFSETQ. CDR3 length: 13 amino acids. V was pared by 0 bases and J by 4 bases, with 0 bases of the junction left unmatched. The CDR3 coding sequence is TGCGCCAGCAGCTTGGACAGGGGCTATGGCTACACCTTC. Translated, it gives CASSLDRGYGYTF.

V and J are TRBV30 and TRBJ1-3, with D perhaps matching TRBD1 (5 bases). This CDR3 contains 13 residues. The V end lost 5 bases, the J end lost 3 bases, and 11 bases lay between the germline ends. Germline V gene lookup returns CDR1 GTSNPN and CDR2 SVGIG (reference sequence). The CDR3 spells CAWFLGLGNTIYF. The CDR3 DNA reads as TGTGCCTGGTTTTTGGGGCTTGGAAACACCATATATTTT.

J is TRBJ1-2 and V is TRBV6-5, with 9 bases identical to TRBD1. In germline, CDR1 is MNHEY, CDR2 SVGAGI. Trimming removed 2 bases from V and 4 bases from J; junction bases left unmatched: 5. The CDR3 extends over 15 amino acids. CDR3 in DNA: TGTGCCAGCAGTTACCTCTCGGGACAGGGCTATGGCTACACCTTC. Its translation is CASSYLSGQGYGYTF.

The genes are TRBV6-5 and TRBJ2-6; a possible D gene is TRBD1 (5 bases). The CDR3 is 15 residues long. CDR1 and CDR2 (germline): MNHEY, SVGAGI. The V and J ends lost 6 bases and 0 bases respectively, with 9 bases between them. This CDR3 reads CASRLQVSGANVLTF. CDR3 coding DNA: TGTGCCAGCAGACTACAGGTCTCTGGGGCCAACGTCCTGACTTTC.

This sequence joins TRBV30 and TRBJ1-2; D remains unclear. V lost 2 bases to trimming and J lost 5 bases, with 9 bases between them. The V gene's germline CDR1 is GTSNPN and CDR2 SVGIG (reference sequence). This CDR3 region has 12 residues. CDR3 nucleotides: TGTGCCTGGAGTTACAGAGTTTATGGCTACACCTTC. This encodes CAWSYRVYGYTF.

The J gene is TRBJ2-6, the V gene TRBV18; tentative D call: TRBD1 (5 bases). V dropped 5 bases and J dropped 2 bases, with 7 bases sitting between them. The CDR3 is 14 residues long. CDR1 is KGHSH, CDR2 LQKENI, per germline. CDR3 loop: CASSAGTGANVLTF. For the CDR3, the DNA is TGTGCCAGCTCAGCAGGGACTGGGGCCAACGTCCTGACTTTC.

CDR3 nucleotide sequence: TGTGCCAGCAGTGAGTGGATGCGGGGGGTGGCTTTCTTT. It translates to CASSEWMRGVAFF. This chain joins TRBV2 and TRBJ1-1; tentatively, D is TRBD1 (5 bases). This CDR3 region has 13 residues. Germline-derived CDR1 and CDR2 are SNHLY and FYNNEI. The V and J ends lost 3 bases and 11 bases respectively, with 16 bases between them.

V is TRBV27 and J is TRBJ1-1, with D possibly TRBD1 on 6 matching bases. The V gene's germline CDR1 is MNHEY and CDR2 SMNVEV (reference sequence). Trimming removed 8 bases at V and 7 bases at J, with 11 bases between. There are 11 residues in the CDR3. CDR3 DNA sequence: TGTGCCAGCGCGCAGGGGCTTGAAGCTTTCTTT. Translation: CASAQGLEAFF.

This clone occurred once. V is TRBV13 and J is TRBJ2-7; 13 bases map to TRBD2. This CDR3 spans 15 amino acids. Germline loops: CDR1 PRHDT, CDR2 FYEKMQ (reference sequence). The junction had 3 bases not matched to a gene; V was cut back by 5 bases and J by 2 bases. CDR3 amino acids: CASSPTSGRTYEQYF. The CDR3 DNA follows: TGTGCCAGCAGCCCGACTAGCGGGAGGACCTACGAGCAGTACTTC.

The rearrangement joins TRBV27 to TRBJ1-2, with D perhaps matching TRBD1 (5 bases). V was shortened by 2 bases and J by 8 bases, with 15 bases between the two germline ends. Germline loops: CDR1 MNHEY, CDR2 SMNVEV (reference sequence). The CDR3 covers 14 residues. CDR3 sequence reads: CASSLSGQGRGYTF. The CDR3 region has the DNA TGTGCCAGCAGTTTAAGTGGGCAGGGTCGGGGCTACACCTTC.

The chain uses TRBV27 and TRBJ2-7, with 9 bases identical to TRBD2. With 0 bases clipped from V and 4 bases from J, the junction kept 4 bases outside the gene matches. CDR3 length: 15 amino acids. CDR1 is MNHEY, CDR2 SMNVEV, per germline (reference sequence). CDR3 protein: CASSLSLAGLYEQYF. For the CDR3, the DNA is TGTGCCAGCAGTTTATCCCTAGCGGGACTGTACGAGCAGTACTTC.

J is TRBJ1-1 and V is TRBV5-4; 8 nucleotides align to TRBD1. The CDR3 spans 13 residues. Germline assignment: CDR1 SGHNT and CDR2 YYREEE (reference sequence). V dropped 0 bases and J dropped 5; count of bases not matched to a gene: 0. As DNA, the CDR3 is TGTGCCAGCAGCTTGGACAGGGGGACTGAAGCTTTCTTT. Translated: CASSLDRGTEAFF.

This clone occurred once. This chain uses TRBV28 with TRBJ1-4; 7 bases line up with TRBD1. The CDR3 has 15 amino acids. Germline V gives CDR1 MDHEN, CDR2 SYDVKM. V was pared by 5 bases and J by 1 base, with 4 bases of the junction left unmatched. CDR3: CASSPRQGTNEKLFF. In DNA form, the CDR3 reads TGTGCCAGCAGTCCCAGACAGGGAACTAATGAAAAACTGTTTTTT.

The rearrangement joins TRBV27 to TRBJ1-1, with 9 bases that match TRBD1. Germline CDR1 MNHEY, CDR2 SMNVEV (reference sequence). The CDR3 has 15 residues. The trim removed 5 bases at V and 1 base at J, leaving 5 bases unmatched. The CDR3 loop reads CASSIGTGSNTEAFF. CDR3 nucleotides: TGTGCCAGCAGTATCGGGACAGGGTCGAACACTGAAGCTTTCTTT.

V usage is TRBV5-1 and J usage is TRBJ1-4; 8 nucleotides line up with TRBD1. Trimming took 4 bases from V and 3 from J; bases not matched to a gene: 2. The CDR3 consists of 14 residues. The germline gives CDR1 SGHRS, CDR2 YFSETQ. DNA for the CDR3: TGCGCCAGCAGCCGGACAGGGTCTAATGAAAAACTGTTTTTT. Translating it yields CASSRTGSNEKLFF.

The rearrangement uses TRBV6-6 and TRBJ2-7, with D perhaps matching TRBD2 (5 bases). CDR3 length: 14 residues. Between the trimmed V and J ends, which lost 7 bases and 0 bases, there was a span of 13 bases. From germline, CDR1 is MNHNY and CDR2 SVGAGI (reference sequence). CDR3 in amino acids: CASTLDGISYEQYF. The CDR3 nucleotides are TGTGCCAGCACCCTGGACGGGATCTCCTACGAGCAGTACTTC.

The CDR3 is CAINLAGTGELFF. CDR3 nucleotide sequence: TGTGCCATCAATCTAGCAGGAACCGGGGAGCTGTTTTTT. This chain links TRBV10-3 with TRBJ2-2, with D possibly being TRBD2 (5 bases). This CDR3 is built from 13 residues. Germline values: CDR1 ENHRY, CDR2 SYGVKD. Trimming cost V 7 bases and J 5 bases, with 11 bases left between them.

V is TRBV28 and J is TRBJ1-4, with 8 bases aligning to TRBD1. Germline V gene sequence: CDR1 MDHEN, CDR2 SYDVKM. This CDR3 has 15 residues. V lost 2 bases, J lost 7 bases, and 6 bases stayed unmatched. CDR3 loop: CASSLPTGEGEKLFF. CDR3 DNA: TGTGCCAGCAGTTTACCGACAGGGGAGGGTGAAAAACTGTTTTTT.